These T cell receptor beta chains were read from a single sample in a study of blood T cells in healthy people across ages. A single record per CDR3 protein comes from TCRdb applying MiXCR to the 5' RACE reads. The sample has 910,000 or so distinct CDR3 sequences, roughly 51% seen once. Sequenced sample: blood. The source is a woman aged 55-70 years in good health. Each CDR3 is given with its conserved first and last residue. The D gene is left open where the match is weak. Clone size is not always given. Where it is, it says once, few, many or a class for expanded clones.

v_call: TRBV7-9; d_call: -; j_call: TRBJ1-5; clone_size: -; cdr3_aa: CASSLAEGQGNQPQHF; cdr3_nt: TGTGCCAGCAGCTTAGCGGAAGGGCAGGGGAATCAGCCCCAGCATTTT
v_call: TRBV7-2; d_call: -; j_call: TRBJ2-1; clone_size: -; cdr3_aa: CASSLTTLEQFF; cdr3_nt: TGTGCCAGCAGCTTGACCACGTTGGAGCAGTTCTTC
v_call: TRBV7-2; d_call: -; j_call: TRBJ2-3; clone_size: few; cdr3_aa: CASSLVPGSANTDTQYF; cdr3_nt: TGTGCCAGCAGCTTAGTTCCTGGTAGCGCAAACACAGATACGCAGTATTTT
v_call: TRBV20-1; d_call: TRBD2; j_call: TRBJ2-5; clone_size: -; cdr3_aa: CSASFAGVGTQYF; cdr3_nt: TGCAGTGCTAGTTTTGCGGGAGTCGGGACCCAGTACTTC
v_call: TRBV4-1; d_call: -; j_call: TRBJ2-1; clone_size: -; cdr3_aa: CASSQDMYNNEQFF; cdr3_nt: TGCGCCAGCAGCCAAGACATGTATAACAATGAGCAGTTCTTC
v_call: TRBV20-1; d_call: -; j_call: TRBJ2-1; clone_size: once; cdr3_aa: CSARENYYNEQFF; cdr3_nt: TGCAGTGCTAGAGAAAATTACTACAATGAGCAGTTCTTC
v_call: TRBV7-2; d_call: -; j_call: TRBJ2-3; clone_size: -; cdr3_aa: CASSLNTRTDMQYF; cdr3_nt: TGTGCCAGCAGCCTCAACACCCGCACAGATATGCAGTATTTT
v_call: TRBV15; d_call: TRBD2; j_call: TRBJ2-7; clone_size: few; cdr3_aa: CATSRDHPGTSGYYEQYF; cdr3_nt: TGTGCCACCAGCAGAGATCATCCCGGGACTAGCGGCTATTACGAGCAGTACTTC
v_call: TRBV13; d_call: TRBD2; j_call: TRBJ2-1; clone_size: -; cdr3_aa: CASRPLLALSNEQFF; cdr3_nt: TGTGCCAGCAGGCCCCTACTAGCGCTCTCCAATGAGCAGTTCTTC
v_call: TRBV10-3; d_call: -; j_call: TRBJ2-7; clone_size: -; cdr3_aa: CAICSGWSYEQYF; cdr3_nt: TGTGCCATCTGTAGCGGTTGGTCCTACGAGCAGTACTTC
v_call: TRBV4-1; d_call: -; j_call: TRBJ2-7; clone_size: -; cdr3_aa: CASSSWQGYEQYF; cdr3_nt: TGCGCCAGCAGTTCTTGGCAGGGTTACGAGCAGTACTTC
v_call: TRBV28; d_call: -; j_call: TRBJ1-6; clone_size: few; cdr3_aa: CASSSMDTGAFRSPLHF; cdr3_nt: TGTGCCAGCAGTAGTATGGATACAGGCGCGTTTCGATCACCCCTCCACTTT
v_call: TRBV7-9; d_call: TRBD2; j_call: TRBJ2-2; clone_size: -; cdr3_aa: CASSLGLAGLTGELFF; cdr3_nt: TGTGCCAGCAGCTTAGGACTAGCGGGACTGACCGGGGAGCTGTTTTTT
v_call: TRBV20-1; d_call: TRBD1; j_call: TRBJ2-1; clone_size: -; cdr3_aa: CSAGRDRPYNEQFF; cdr3_nt: TGCAGTGCTGGCCGGGACAGACCCTACAATGAGCAGTTCTTC
v_call: TRBV25-1; d_call: TRBD2; j_call: TRBJ2-2; clone_size: few; cdr3_aa: CASKLAENTGELFF; cdr3_nt: TGTGCCAGCAAGCTAGCGGAGAACACCGGGGAGCTGTTTTTT
v_call: TRBV25-1; d_call: TRBD1; j_call: TRBJ2-3; clone_size: -; cdr3_aa: CASSSPTGFTDTQYF; cdr3_nt: TGTGCCAGCAGCTCACCGACAGGGTTCACAGATACGCAGTATTTT
v_call: TRBV11-2; d_call: -; j_call: TRBJ2-7; clone_size: -; cdr3_aa: CASSLGSQEAVVRYEQYF; cdr3_nt: TGTGCCAGCAGCTTAGGGTCTCAAGAGGCCGTTGTCCGTTACGAGCAGTACTTC
v_call: TRBV2; d_call: TRBD2; j_call: TRBJ2-3; clone_size: -; cdr3_aa: CASSVGLASSDTQYF; cdr3_nt: TGTGCCAGCAGTGTTGGACTAGCGTCTTCAGATACGCAGTATTTT
v_call: TRBV6-5; d_call: TRBD1; j_call: TRBJ2-7; clone_size: few; cdr3_aa: CASRYSSGQGTYEQYF; cdr3_nt: TGTGCCAGCAGGTATAGCTCGGGACAGGGCACCTACGAGCAGTACTTC
v_call: TRBV7-2; d_call: -; j_call: TRBJ2-7; clone_size: once; cdr3_aa: CAGSANTVAYEQYF; cdr3_nt: TGTGCCGGCAGTGCCAATACTGTGGCCTACGAGCAGTACTTC
v_call: TRBV5-4; d_call: -; j_call: TRBJ1-2; clone_size: -; cdr3_aa: CASSIPGEGGGYTF; cdr3_nt: TGTGCCAGCAGCATACCAGGGGAAGGGGGTGGCTACACCTTC
v_call: TRBV29-1; d_call: -; j_call: TRBJ2-7; clone_size: few; cdr3_aa: CSASWDHEQYF; cdr3_nt: TGCTCAGCCTCGTGGGACCACGAGCAGTACTTC
v_call: TRBV5-1; d_call: TRBD2; j_call: TRBJ2-5; clone_size: -; cdr3_aa: CASSLVGRPKETQYF; cdr3_nt: TGCGCCAGCAGCTTGGTCGGGAGGCCCAAAGAGACCCAGTACTTC
v_call: TRBV5-5; d_call: -; j_call: TRBJ2-1; clone_size: -; cdr3_aa: CASSYEGSSYNEQFF; cdr3_nt: TGTGCCAGCAGTTACGAAGGGAGCTCCTACAATGAGCAGTTCTTC
v_call: TRBV3-1; d_call: TRBD2; j_call: TRBJ2-1; clone_size: -; cdr3_aa: CASSQALFQTSGRGRSYEQFF; cdr3_nt: TGTGCCAGCAGCCAAGCCCTATTTCAGACTAGCGGGAGGGGGAGGTCCTACGAGCAGTTCTTC